This T cell receptor (beta chain) appears in the sequencing data of a study of cytotoxic CD8 clonotypes in ibrutinib-treated CLL. The overall study: Roughly 10 relapsed/refractory, roughly 15 treatment-naive; around 18 IGHV unmutated. The response samples were taken once patients had been treated for a median of about 12 months, range 6 to 36.

The study's findings and limits: Clonality rose at ibrutinib response, held steady in sustained remission, and fell toward baseline at progression. Higher circulating CD8+ T-cell counts strongly accompanied higher baseline clonality, above age-matched healthy donors.

About this clone: Its cognate antigen is unknown.

V lost 2 bases and J 0 bases, leaving 8 bases between the germline ends. The CDR3 is made up of 15 amino acids. Germline V gene lookup returns CDR1 SGHTA and CDR2 FQGNSA. Generated by immunoSEQ multiplex PCR, the TCRdb table keeps only in-frame clones and is missing some. Of about 50,000 clones in the sample, 53% are singletons; the top ten hold less than 35%. The source material was PBMCs, sampled after 12 months of ibrutinib treatment. The receptor was derived from a human donor with chronic lymphocytic leukemia. The J gene is TRBJ1-5, the V gene TRBV7-2; D is ambiguous. Written as DNA, the CDR3 is TGTGCCAGCAGCTTAATGGGCTATAGCAATCAGCCCCAGCATTTT. Translation: CASSLMGYSNQPQHF.